These 18 T cell receptor beta chains were sequenced from one sample in a study of blood T cell repertoires in COVID-19. Sequencing used immunoSEQ multiplex PCR; TCRdb keeps in-frame clones, though not all of them. The sample records roughly 290,000 clones, around 85% being singletons. The sequencing input was PBMCs or T cells enriched from blood (not recorded which). These receptor sequences come from a young man who had recovered from COVID-19.

The sample holds a few counts of this clone. The V call is TRBV5-4, the J call TRBJ2-7; perhaps TRBD2 as D (5 bases). This CDR3 comprises 15 residues. Trimming stripped 3 bases from V and 2 bases from J, with 15 bases between. The V gene's germline CDR1 is SGHNT and CDR2 YYREEE (reference sequence). As DNA, the CDR3 is TGTGCCAGCAGCTCCCCTGCGGGTAAACCCTACGAGCAGTACTTC. Protein sequence: CASSSPAGKPYEQYF.

The gene calls are TRBV18 and TRBJ1-4; D not certain. Trimming removed 2 bases from V and 3 bases from J, with 22 bases in between. In germline, CDR1 is KGHSH, CDR2 LQKENI. The CDR3 totals 19 residues. CDR3 sequence: CASSPTRLRTSAPNEKLFF. As DNA, the CDR3 is TGTGCCAGCTCACCAACTCGACTGAGGACTTCGGCGCCTAATGAAAAACTGTTTTTT.

V usage is TRBV5-1 and J usage is TRBJ1-5; the match to TRBD1 covers 11 bases. This CDR3 spans 14 amino acids. The V and J ends lost 4 bases and 7 bases, in that order; junction bases with no gene match: 4. Germline CDR1 reads SGHRS; CDR2 reads YFSETQ. The CDR3 sequence is CASSGQGASQPQHF. Here the CDR3 DNA reads TGCGCCAGCAGCGGACAGGGGGCAAGCCAGCCCCAGCATTTT.

The chain couples TRBV27 to TRBJ2-7, with D possibly TRBD1 on 5 matching bases. The germline CDR1 and CDR2 sequences are MNHEY and SMNVEV (reference sequence). The CDR3 length is 14 residues. The V gene lost 4 bases and the J gene lost 4 bases, with 14 bases spanning the gap. For the CDR3, the DNA is TGTGCCAGCAGTTACCGGCAGGGTGTATACGAGCAGTACTTC. Translated, it gives CASSYRQGVYEQYF.

This clone has only a few counts. This specimen includes other DNA sequences encoding the same CDR3. V gene TRBV6-5 combines with J gene TRBJ1-2; 11 nucleotides match TRBD1. The CDR3 contains 15 residues. Per germline, CDR1 MNHEY and CDR2 SVGAGI. Trimming cost V 2 bases and J 1 base; bases outside gene matches: 0. The CDR3 DNA reads as TGTGCCAGCAGTTACGGGACAGGGGGTAACTATGGCTACACCTTC. Amino acid sequence: CASSYGTGGNYGYTF.

The DNA of the CDR3 is TGTGCCAGCAGTGATGACAGGGACACTGAAGCTTTCTTT. Protein product: CASSDDRDTEAFF. The rearrangement joins TRBV6-1 to TRBJ1-1; 7 bases agree with TRBD1. With V trimmed by 3 bases and J by 3 bases, 1 base remained unmatched. CDR3 length: 13 amino acids. Germline V CDR1 and CDR2: MNHNS, SASEGT.

The chain employs TRBV5-1 and TRBJ2-1; 8 bases align to TRBD1. This CDR3 contains 14 residues. The germline CDR1 and CDR2 sequences are SGHRS and YFSETQ. V lost 3 bases and J lost 10; bases outside the gene matches: 9. For the CDR3, the DNA is TGCGCCAGCAGCTATCTTCAGGGGGCTCGCGAGCAGTTCTTC. Encoded protein: CASSYLQGAREQFF.

The J gene is TRBJ1-6, the V gene TRBV10-3; the D gene is possibly TRBD1 (6 bases). V was trimmed by 0 bases and J by 9 bases, leaving 12 bases between them. The CDR3 sequence is 15 residues long. Germline CDR1 reads ENHRY; CDR2 reads SYGVKD. The CDR3: CAISESRQVGSPLHF. CDR3 DNA sequence: TGTGCCATCAGTGAGTCGAGACAGGTTGGTTCACCCCTCCACTTT.

The chain carries TRBV5-1 and TRBJ2-2, with no clear D. Germline V gene sequence: CDR1 SGHRS, CDR2 YFSETQ. Trimming shortened V by 1 base and J by 4 bases, and 14 bases separated the two germline ends. The CDR3 has 16 amino acids. CDR3 sequence: CASSLSSSGFTGELFF. As DNA, the CDR3 is TGCGCCAGCAGCTTGTCGTCTAGTGGTTTCACCGGGGAGCTGTTTTTT.

V and J are TRBV7-2 and TRBJ2-3, with TRBD1 as a possible D gene (6 bases). Trimming pared 4 bases from V and 2 bases from J, leaving 13 bases between. In germline, CDR1 is SGHTA, CDR2 FQGNSA. The CDR3 sequence is 15 residues long. This chain's CDR3 is CASSSGTHDTDTQYF. The CDR3 DNA reads TGTGCCAGCAGCTCCGGGACACATGACACAGATACGCAGTATTTT.

The rearrangement uses TRBV7-3 and TRBJ1-2; D is undetermined. The CDR3 has 16 residues. Between the trimmed V and J ends, which lost 0 bases and 2 bases, there was a span of 13 bases. Per the germline V gene, CDR1 is SGHTA and CDR2 is FQGTGA. CDR3 in DNA: TGTGCCAGCAGCTTAACGGCGGAGAAAAACAACTATGGCTACACCTTC. Encoded protein: CASSLTAEKNNYGYTF.

The chain combines TRBV3-1 (or the pseudogene TRBV3-2) with TRBJ1-6; no firm D call. This CDR3 contains 14 residues. V lost 0 bases and J lost 14, with 14 bases in between. The germline gives CDR1 LGHDT, CDR2 YNNKEL (reference sequence). The CDR3 DNA reads as TGTGCCAGCAGCCAAGATCGATGGCTGGGCACCCTCCACTTT. This gives the protein CASSQDRWLGTLHF.

This rearrangement joins TRBV18 to TRBJ1-2; TRBD1 aligns across 7 bases. CDR3 length equals 15 residues. Trimming took 6 bases from V and 4 from J; bases not matched to a gene: 11. Germline V gives CDR1 KGHSH, CDR2 LQKENI. CDR3 sequence reads: CASSEWRDSGYGYTF. The DNA of the CDR3 is TGTGCCAGCTCGGAATGGCGGGACAGTGGCTATGGCTACACCTTC.

The chain employs TRBV2 and TRBJ1-3, with a tentative D call TRBD1 (6 bases). The V gene lost 6 bases and the J gene lost 0 bases, with 21 bases spanning the gap. Germline CDR1 reads SNHLY; CDR2 reads FYNNEI. The length of the CDR3 is 18 residues. The CDR3 reads CASRRRQVYTISGNTIYF. The CDR3 region has the DNA TGTGCCAGCAGGCGGAGACAGGTTTATACTATCTCTGGAAACACCATATATTTT.

CDR3 in amino acids: CASSEFGQGQPLHF. The CDR3 DNA reads TGTGCCAGCAGTGAGTTCGGGCAGGGCCAGCCCCTCCACTTT. The rearrangement uses TRBV6-1 and TRBJ1-6, with D possibly being TRBD1 (5 bases). The V end lost 3 bases, the J end lost 13 bases, and 16 bases lay between the germline ends. CDR1 and CDR2 from the germline V gene are MNHNS and SASEGT. This CDR3 has 14 residues.

The chain is built from TRBV19 and TRBJ1-2, with TRBD1 matching over 12 bases. Germline values: CDR1 LNHDA, CDR2 SQIVND (reference sequence). The CDR3 contains 16 residues. J lost 8 bases, V lost 4 bases, and 11 bases had no gene match. DNA of the CDR3: TGTGCCAGTAGTACCCCCGGGACAGGGGGCGCGGGCGGCTACACCTTC. It codes for CASSTPGTGGAGGYTF.

The J gene is TRBJ2-3, the V gene TRBV6-1; TRBD1 matches at 11 bases. V was pared by 4 bases and J by 1 base, with 4 bases of the junction left unmatched. The CDR3 runs to 16 residues. CDR1 and CDR2 (germline): MNHNS, SASEGT. The CDR3 protein is CASSAGQGAGTDTQYF. CDR3 sequence (DNA): TGTGCCAGCAGTGCCGGACAGGGGGCAGGCACAGATACGCAGTATTTT.

This rearrangement joins TRBV5-6 to TRBJ1-2; no clear D gene. V lost 0 bases to trimming and J lost 6 bases, with 9 bases between them. Germline V CDR1 and CDR2: SGHDT, YYEEEE. The CDR3 is 13 amino acids. The CDR3: CASSLGQVDGYTF. In DNA, the CDR3 is TGTGCCAGCAGCTTGGGGCAGGTAGATGGCTACACCTTC.